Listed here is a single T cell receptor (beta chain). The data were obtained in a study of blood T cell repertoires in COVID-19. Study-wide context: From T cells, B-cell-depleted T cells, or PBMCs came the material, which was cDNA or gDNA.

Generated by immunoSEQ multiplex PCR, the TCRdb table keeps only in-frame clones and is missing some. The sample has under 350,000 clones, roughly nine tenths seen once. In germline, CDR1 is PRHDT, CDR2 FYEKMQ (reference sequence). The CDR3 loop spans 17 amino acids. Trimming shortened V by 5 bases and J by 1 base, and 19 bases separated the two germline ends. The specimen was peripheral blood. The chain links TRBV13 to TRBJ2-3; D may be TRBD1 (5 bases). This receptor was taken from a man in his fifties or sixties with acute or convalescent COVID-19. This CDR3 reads CASSVLQVYSGTDTQYF. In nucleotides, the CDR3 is TGTGCCAGCAGCGTCCTACAGGTATATTCGGGCACAGATACGCAGTATTTT.